The 24 T cell receptor beta chains below come from one sample, sequenced in a study of radiotherapy plus CTLA-4 blockade in lung cancer. Measured with immunoSEQ multiplex PCR; TCRdb has only the in-frame clones, and not every one. The sample has about 98,000 clones, 75% to 85% seen once. The sample here was peripheral blood, taken from a patient treated with radiotherapy plus ipilimumab. These receptors were collected from a human donor with non-small cell lung cancer who had a partial response to radiotherapy plus ipilimumab.

This CDR3 is CASRSPQANYGYTF. The CDR3 DNA is TGTGCCAGCAGATCCCCTCAGGCTAACTATGGCTACACCTTC. This chain links TRBV27 with TRBJ1-2; D remains ambiguous. Germline CDR1 and CDR2: MNHEY and SMNVEV (reference sequence). The CDR3 totals 14 residues. V lost 6 bases and J 0 bases, leaving 11 bases between the germline ends.

The J gene is TRBJ2-7, the V gene TRBV11-1; D possibly corresponds to TRBD2 (7 bases). The germline V and J ends were trimmed by 1 base and 2 bases, with 12 bases remaining between them. In germline, CDR1 is SGHAT, CDR2 FQDESV (reference sequence). CDR3 length equals 15 residues. The CDR3 loop is CASSLERGGPYEQYF. The CDR3 DNA sequence: TGTGCCAGCAGCTTAGAAAGGGGGGGGCCCTACGAGCAGTACTTC. The whole variable domain, filled in from reference TRBV11-1 and TRBJ2-7, reads EAEVAQSPRYKITEKSQAVAFWCDPISGHATLYWYRQILGQGPELLVQFQDESVVDDSQLPKDRFSAERLKGVDSTLKIQPAELGDSAMYLCASSLERGGPYEQYFGPGTRLTVT.

The chain recombines TRBV7-2 with TRBJ2-2; D possibly corresponds to TRBD1 (6 bases). CDR3 length: 16 amino acids. The germline V gene encodes CDR1 SGHTA and CDR2 FQGNSA. With 6 bases removed from V and 3 bases from J, the gap between germline ends came to 17 bases. The CDR3 nucleotides are TGTGCCAGCAGACCGAAAGGGGGAAGGGACACCGGGGAGCTGTTTTTT. This translates into CASRPKGGRDTGELFF.

The V gene is TRBV7-9, the J gene TRBJ1-1; tentative D call: TRBD1 (5 bases). The CDR3 covers 13 residues. Trimming took 5 bases from V and 1 from J, leaving 8 bases between them. The germline CDR1 and CDR2 sequences are SEHNR and FQNEAQ (reference sequence). CDR3 in DNA: TGTGCCAGCAGCCACGGGGGGAACACTGAAGCTTTCTTT. It yields the protein CASSHGGNTEAFF. Together with reference TRBV7-9 and TRBJ1-1, the CDR3 gives the full variable domain: DTGVSQNPRHKITKRGQNVTFRCDPISEHNRLYWYRQTLGQGPEFLTYFQNEAQLEKSRLLSDRFSAERPKGSFSTLEIQRTEQGDSAMYLCASSHGGNTEAFFGQGTRLTVV.

Here the CDR3 DNA reads TGCGCCAGCACGAAGGGGGAGGGCTACAATGAGCAGTTCTTC. This codes for CASTKGEGYNEQFF. The chain carries TRBV10-2 and TRBJ2-1; perhaps TRBD2 as D (7 bases). Trimming took 7 bases from V and 3 from J, leaving 13 bases between them. This CDR3 comprises 14 residues. From germline, CDR1 is WSHSY and CDR2 SAAADI.

The CDR3 region has the DNA TGTGCCAGCAGTTACCCGGGACAGCTTAATGAAAAACTGTTTTTT. It translates to CASSYPGQLNEKLFF. V usage is TRBV28 and J usage is TRBJ1-4; 7 bases align to TRBD1. The CDR3 runs to 15 residues. From germline, CDR1 is MDHEN and CDR2 SYDVKM. J was trimmed by 4 bases and V by 4 bases; bases with no gene match: 6.

V and J are TRBV4-2 and TRBJ1-1; possibly TRBD1 for D (5 bases). The length of the CDR3 is 15 residues. The germline CDR1 and CDR2 sequences are LGHNA and YNFKEQ. Deletions cut 5 bases from V and 1 base from J, with 14 bases between. CDR3 region: CASSLVGHANTEAFF. CDR3 in DNA: TGTGCCAGCAGCTTGGTAGGACACGCGAACACTGAAGCTTTCTTT.

The chain couples TRBV6-5 to TRBJ2-7; 10 nucleotides line up with TRBD1. CDR1 is MNHEY and CDR2 is SVGAGI in the germline V gene. This CDR3 has 13 residues. Trimming cost V 7 bases and J 2 bases; bases outside gene matches: 2. The CDR3, as DNA: TGTGCCAGCACGACAGGGGGCACCTACGAGCAGTACTTC. This encodes CASTTGGTYEQYF.

This chain connects TRBV7-2 to TRBJ2-1, with 10 bases fitting TRBD2. Germline CDR1 is SGHTA and CDR2 is FQGNSA. With V trimmed by 3 bases and J by 2 bases, 1 base remained unmatched. The CDR3 has 15 amino acids. Here the CDR3 DNA reads TGTGCCAGCAGCTTGAGCGGGAGGGCCTACAATGAGCAGTTCTTC. It specifies CASSLSGRAYNEQFF. The full variable domain, in which reference TRBV7-2 and TRBJ2-1 provide the parts outside the CDR3, is GAGVSQSPSNKVTEKGKDVELRCDPISGHTALYWYRQSLGQGLEFLIYFQGNSAPDKSGLPSDRFSAERTGGSVSTLTIQRTQQEDSAVYLCASSLSGRAYNEQFFGPGTRLTVL.

This chain connects TRBV5-1 to TRBJ1-1; D is uncertain. Germline lookup yields CDR1 SGHRS and CDR2 YFSETQ. V was pared by 3 bases and J by 1 base, with 10 bases between. CDR3 length: 14 residues. The CDR3 DNA reads TGCGCCAGCAGCTCGTCAACATCGAACACTGAAGCTTTCTTT. Protein sequence: CASSSSTSNTEAFF.

This clone was recorded a few times. The V gene is TRBV19, the J gene TRBJ2-7, with TRBD2 matching 7 bases. V was pared by 3 bases and J by 4 bases, with 6 bases of the junction left unmatched. Germline lookup yields CDR1 LNHDA and CDR2 SQIVND (reference sequence). The CDR3 contains 14 residues. The CDR3 DNA sequence: TGTGCCAGTAGTATCTGGCCGGGGGGTTACGAGCAGTACTTC. Translated: CASSIWPGGYEQYF.

The rearrangement links TRBV11-2 to TRBJ1-3; TRBD1 aligns across 8 bases. Germline values: CDR1 SGHAT, CDR2 FQNNGV. This CDR3 region has 16 residues. The V and J ends lost 3 bases and 2 bases, in that order; junction bases with no gene match: 6. For the CDR3, the DNA is TGTGCCAGCAGCTTGTTGAGGGACAGGACTGGAAACACCATATATTTT. Translation: CASSLLRDRTGNTIYF.

The rearrangement links TRBV28 to TRBJ1-1; 8 bases map to TRBD1. CDR3 size: 14 residues. CDR1 MDHEN and CDR2 SYDVKM come from the germline V gene. The V gene end was trimmed by 5 bases and the J gene end by 5 bases; junction bases not matched to a gene: 7. The CDR3 nucleotides are TGTGCCAGCAGTAACCAGGGGGCTGTGACTGAAGCTTTCTTT. Translation gives CASSNQGAVTEAFF.

This clone was seen only once. The chain carries TRBV29-1 and TRBJ2-3; D remains ambiguous. V shed 4 bases and J shed 5 bases, with 10 bases lying between them. Germline assignment: CDR1 SQVTM and CDR2 ANQGSEA. The CDR3 has 12 residues. CDR3 region: CSVAESGDTQYF. The CDR3 coding sequence is TGCAGCGTTGCAGAGAGTGGAGATACGCAGTATTTT.

This rearrangement joins TRBV5-1 to TRBJ2-1; D gene uncertain. Germline assignment: CDR1 SGHRS and CDR2 YFSETQ. The length of the CDR3 is 15 residues. V gave up 2 bases and J gave up 6 bases, with 15 bases separating them. CDR3 residues: CASSFLGRRGNEQFF. The CDR3 bases are TGCGCCAGCAGCTTCCTCGGCCGGAGAGGCAATGAGCAGTTCTTC. The entire variable domain, with the rest obtained from reference TRBV5-1 and TRBJ2-1, is as follows: KAGVTQTPRYLIKTRGQQVTLSCSPISGHRSVSWYQQTPGQGLQFLFEYFSETQRNKGNFPGRFSGRQFSNSRSEMNVSTLELGDSALYLCASSFLGRRGNEQFFGPGTRLTVL.

This clone showed up just once. The chain recombines TRBV6-5 with TRBJ1-5; D gene ambiguous. There are 13 residues in the CDR3. The V end lost 5 bases, the J end lost 0 bases, and 5 bases lay between the germline ends. Germline V lookup: CDR1 MNHEY, CDR2 SVGAGI. For the CDR3, the DNA is TGTGCCAGCAGTAAATATAGCAATCAGCCCCAGCATTTT. Translated: CASSKYSNQPQHF.

The chain has TRBV4-2 and TRBJ2-2; D is possibly TRBD2 (6 bases). Trimming stripped 0 bases from V and 0 bases from J, with 11 bases between. Germline CDR1 is LGHNA and CDR2 is YNFKEQ. The CDR3 runs to 17 residues. In nucleotides, the CDR3 is TGTGCCAGCAGCCAAGAGGGGCTAGCGTCGAACACCGGGGAGCTGTTTTTT. Translation: CASSQEGLASNTGELFF.

V usage is TRBV5-1 and J usage is TRBJ2-7; 7 nucleotides match TRBD2. V lost 3 bases and J lost 2; bases outside the gene matches: 5. CDR1 SGHRS and CDR2 YFSETQ come from the germline V gene. The CDR3 is 14 residues long. The DNA for the CDR3 is TGCGCCAGCAGCTGGTTAGCGGGTACCTACGAGCAGTACTTC. This encodes CASSWLAGTYEQYF.

The chain combines TRBV19 with TRBJ2-3, with a weak D call TRBD2 (5 bases). V was pared by 1 base and J by 2 bases, with 13 bases between. Germline V gene lookup returns CDR1 LNHDA and CDR2 SQIVND (reference sequence). The CDR3 totals 16 residues. In DNA form, the CDR3 reads TGTGCCAGTAGTATAGCGGGAAACGGCGCCACAGATACGCAGTATTTT. Translating it yields CASSIAGNGATDTQYF.

V is TRBV6-5 and J is TRBJ1-1; D is unclear. CDR1 MNHEY and CDR2 SVGAGI come from the germline V gene. V gave up 7 bases and J gave up 3 bases, with 15 bases separating them. The CDR3 has 14 residues. The CDR3 here is CASTVDGSYTEAFF. As DNA, the CDR3 is TGTGCCAGCACCGTTGACGGGTCTTACACTGAAGCTTTCTTT.

This clone was counted only a few times. V usage is TRBV28 and J usage is TRBJ2-7, with D possibly matching TRBD1 (5 bases). Germline-derived CDR1 and CDR2 are MDHEN and SYDVKM. The V gene lost 4 bases and the J gene lost 5 bases, with 9 bases spanning the gap. This CDR3 is built from 12 residues. The CDR3 DNA reads as TGTGCCAGCAGTTCAGGGTTCCACGAGCAGTACTTC. The encoded protein is CASSSGFHEQYF. Full variable domain (rest looked up from reference TRBV28 and TRBJ2-7): DVKVTQSSRYLVKRTGEKVFLECVQDMDHENMFWYRQDPGLGLRLIYFSYDVKMKEKGDIPEGYSVSREKKERFSLILESASTNQTSMYLCASSSGFHEQYFGPGTRLTVT.

The chain carries TRBV28 and TRBJ2-7, with 10 bases identical to TRBD1. Trimming took 5 bases from V and 7 from J; bases not matched to a gene: 5. This CDR3 is built from 13 residues. Looked up from germline, CDR1 is MDHEN and CDR2 is SYDVKM. CDR3 in amino acids: CASSPGQGREQYF. The CDR3 nucleotides are TGTGCCAGCAGTCCGGGACAGGGGAGGGAGCAGTACTTC.

In its sample, this clone was seen once. This sequence joins TRBV27 and TRBJ2-7; 9 positions agree with TRBD2. The DNA end lines up better with TRBJ2-1; the J call may be wrong. CDR1 and CDR2 (germline): MNHEY, SMNVEV (reference sequence). The CDR3 has 15 residues. This chain's CDR3 is CASSPGAGGPNEQFF. The DNA for the CDR3 is TGTGCCAGCAGTCCTGGGGCGGGAGGGCCCAATGAGCAGTTCTTC.

The chain is built from TRBV28 and TRBJ2-2; 13 bases agree with TRBD2. V shed 6 bases, J shed 5 bases, and the junction held 3 bases outside the gene matches. CDR1 and CDR2 from the germline V gene are MDHEN and SYDVKM. The CDR3 has 15 amino acids. The CDR3 is CASSRTSGRTGELFF. The CDR3 DNA is TGTGCCAGCAGCCGGACTAGCGGGAGAACCGGGGAGCTGTTTTTT. Based on the CDR3 plus reference TRBV28 and TRBJ2-2, the full variable domain is DVKVTQSSRYLVKRTGEKVFLECVQDMDHENMFWYRQDPGLGLRLIYFSYDVKMKEKGDIPEGYSVSREKKERFSLILESASTNQTSMYLCASSRTSGRTGELFFGEGSRLTVL.